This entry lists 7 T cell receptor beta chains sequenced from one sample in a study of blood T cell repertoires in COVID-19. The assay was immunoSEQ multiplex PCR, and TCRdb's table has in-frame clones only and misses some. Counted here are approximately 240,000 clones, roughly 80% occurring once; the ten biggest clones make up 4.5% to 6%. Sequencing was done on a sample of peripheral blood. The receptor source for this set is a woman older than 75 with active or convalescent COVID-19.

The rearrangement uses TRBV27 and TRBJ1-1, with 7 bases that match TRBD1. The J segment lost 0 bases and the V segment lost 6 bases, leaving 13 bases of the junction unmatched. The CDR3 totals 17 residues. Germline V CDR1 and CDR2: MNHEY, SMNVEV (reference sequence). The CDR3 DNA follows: TGTGCCAGCAGCAGAAATCCGGGACAGATTATGAACACTGAAGCTTTCTTT. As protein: CASSRNPGQIMNTEAFF.

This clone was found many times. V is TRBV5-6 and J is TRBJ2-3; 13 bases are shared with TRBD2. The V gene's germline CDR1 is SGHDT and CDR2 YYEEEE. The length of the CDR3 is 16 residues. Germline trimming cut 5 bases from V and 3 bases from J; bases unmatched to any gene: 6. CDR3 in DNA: TGTGCCAGCAGACTCGGACTAGCGGGGGTTACAGATACGCAGTATTTT. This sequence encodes CASRLGLAGVTDTQYF.

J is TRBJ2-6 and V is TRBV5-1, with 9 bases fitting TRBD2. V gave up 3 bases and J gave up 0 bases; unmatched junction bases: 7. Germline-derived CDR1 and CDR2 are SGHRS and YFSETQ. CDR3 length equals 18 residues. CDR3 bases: TGCGCCAGCAGCTCCCGGACTAGCGCTTACTCTGGGGCCAACGTCCTGACTTTC. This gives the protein CASSSRTSAYSGANVLTF. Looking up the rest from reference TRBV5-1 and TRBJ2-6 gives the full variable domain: KAGVTQTPRYLIKTRGQQVTLSCSPISGHRSVSWYQQTPGQGLQFLFEYFSETQRNKGNFPGRFSGRQFSNSRSEMNVSTLELGDSALYLCASSSRTSAYSGANVLTFGAGSRLTVL.

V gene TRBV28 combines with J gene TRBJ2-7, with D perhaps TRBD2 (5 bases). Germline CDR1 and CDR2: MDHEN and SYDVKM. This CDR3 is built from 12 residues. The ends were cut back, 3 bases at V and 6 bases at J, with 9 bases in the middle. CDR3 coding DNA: TGTGCCAGCAGTTTCGGGGTCTCCGAGCAGTACTTC. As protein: CASSFGVSEQYF.

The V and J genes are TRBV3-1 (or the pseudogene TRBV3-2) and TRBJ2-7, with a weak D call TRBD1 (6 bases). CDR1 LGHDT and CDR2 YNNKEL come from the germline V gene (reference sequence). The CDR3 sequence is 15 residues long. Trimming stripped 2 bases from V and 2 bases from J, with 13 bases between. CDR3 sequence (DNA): TGTGCCAGCAGCCAACAAAACAGGGACCCCTACGAGCAGTACTTC. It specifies CASSQQNRDPYEQYF.

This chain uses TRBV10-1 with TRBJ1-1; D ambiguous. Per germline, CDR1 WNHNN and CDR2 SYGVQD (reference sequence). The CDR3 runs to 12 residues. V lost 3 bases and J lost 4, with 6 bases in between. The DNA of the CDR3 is TGCGCCAGCAGTGACACGGGCACTGAAGCTTTCTTT. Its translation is CASSDTGTEAFF.

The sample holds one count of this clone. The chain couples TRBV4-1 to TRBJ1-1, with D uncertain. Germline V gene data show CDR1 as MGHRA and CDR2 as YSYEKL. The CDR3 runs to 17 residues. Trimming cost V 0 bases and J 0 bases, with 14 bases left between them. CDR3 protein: CASSQEAARIMNTEAFF. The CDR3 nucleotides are TGCGCCAGCAGCCAAGAGGCGGCCCGGATTATGAACACTGAAGCTTTCTTT.